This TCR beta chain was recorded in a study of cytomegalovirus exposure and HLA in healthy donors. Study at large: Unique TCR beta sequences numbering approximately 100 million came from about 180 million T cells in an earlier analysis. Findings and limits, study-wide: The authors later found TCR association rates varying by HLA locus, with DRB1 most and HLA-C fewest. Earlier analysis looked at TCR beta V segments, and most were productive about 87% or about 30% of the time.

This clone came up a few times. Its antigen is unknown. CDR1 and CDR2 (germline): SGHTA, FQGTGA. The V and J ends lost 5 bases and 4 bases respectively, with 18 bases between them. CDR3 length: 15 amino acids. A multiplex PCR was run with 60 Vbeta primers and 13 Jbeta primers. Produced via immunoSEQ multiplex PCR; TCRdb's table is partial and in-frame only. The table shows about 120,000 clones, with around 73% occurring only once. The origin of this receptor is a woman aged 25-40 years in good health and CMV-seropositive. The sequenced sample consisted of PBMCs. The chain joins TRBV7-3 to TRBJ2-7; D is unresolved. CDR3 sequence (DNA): TGTGCCAGCAGCCCCGCGGCCGCCTATGAATACGAGCAGTACTTC. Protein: CASSPAAAYEYEQYF.